This TCR beta chain is from a study of blood T cells in healthy people across ages. Each donor supplied ten milliliters of peripheral blood. Per sample, extraction of total RNA gave at least 6 micrograms in every case. V was cut by 1 base and J by 7 bases, with 17 bases left in between. The CDR3 runs to 15 residues. In germline, CDR1 is SGHDT, CDR2 YYEEEE. In this sample, this clonotype turned up a few times. The authors ran a second PCR of roughly 7 to 11 cycles using a sample-barcoded 5' primer and a J-beta primer mix. TCRdb re-called the 5' RACE reads through MiXCR, storing one row per CDR3 protein. Of around 1.7 million distinct CDR3 sequences in the sample, 28% were seen once.

The rearrangement uses TRBV5-6 and TRBJ1-2; a weak D match, TRBD1 (5 bases). This sequence was found in a woman aged 25 to 45 in good health. The sample taken for sequencing was blood. The CDR3 nucleotides read TGTGCCAGCAGCTTGCTTAGGGACGAGTTATTTGGCTACACCTTC. This sequence encodes CASSLLRDELFGYTF.